Listed below are T cell receptor beta chains from one sample, sequenced in a study of shared clonotypes between healthy human individuals. Sequencing was performed with immunoSEQ multiplex PCR; in TCRdb, only in-frame clones are kept and a portion is missing. The sample holds about 120,000 clones, 68% seen once. The material sequenced was memory CD8+ T cells sorted from blood. The receptors derive from a woman aged 30 to 39 in good health. Each CDR3 is given with its conserved first and last residue. D genes are given only for firm matches. Clone sizes are given selectively: once, few, many, or a class where the clone is expanded.

TRBV29-1	once	NA	TRBJ1-4	TGCAGCGTGGCACCGACAACTAATGAAAAACTGTTTTTT	CSVAPTTNEKLFF
TRBV9	NA	TRBD1	TRBJ1-6	TGTGCCAGCAGCGTAGGAGGGACAGGGGATTCACCCCTCCACTTT	CASSVGGTGDSPLHF
TRBV6-4	NA	TRBD2	TRBJ2-1	TGTGCCAGCAGTGACGGCGGGAGCGGGGCCTACAATGAGCAGTTCTTC	CASSDGGSGAYNEQFF
TRBV9	many	NA	TRBJ1-1	TGTGCCAGCAGCGTAGGCGTTTTCCCGACTGAAGCTTTCTTT	CASSVGVFPTEAFF
TRBV7-9	few	TRBD2	TRBJ2-1	TGTGCCAGCAGCTCTTCTAGCGGGAATCTTCCTGAGCAGTTCTTC	CASSSSSGNLPEQFF
TRBV6-1	few	NA	TRBJ2-7	TGTGCCAGCAGTGCGACTCCCCGGTTCTATGCGGGTGGATCCTACGAGCAGTACTTC	CASSATPRFYAGGSYEQYF
TRBV28	NA	TRBD1	TRBJ2-5	TGTGCCAGCAGCCGACAGGGTTTCCGGGCCCAAGAGACCCAGTACTTC	CASSRQGFRAQETQYF
TRBV9	NA	NA	TRBJ2-7	TGTGCCAGCAGCTTAGAAGGCGGAGGGACCTACGAGCAGTACTTC	CASSLEGGGTYEQYF
TRBV5-4	NA	NA	TRBJ1-4	TGTGCCAGCAGCTCGACAGCCGCAGCAACTAATGAAAAACTGTTTTTT	CASSSTAAATNEKLFF
TRBV29-1	few	NA	TRBJ1-3	TGCAGCGTTGAACGAGGGCGGGGGGCTGGAAACACCATATATTTT	CSVERGRGAGNTIYF
TRBV4-1	NA	NA	TRBJ1-4	TGCGCCAGCAGGAAGGGGAGGGGGAGACCAACTAATGAAAAACTGTTTTTT	CASRKGRGRPTNEKLFF
TRBV5-1	many	NA	TRBJ1-1	TGCGCCAGCAGCTTGACTCGCCGCAGGGAGAACACTGAAGCTTTCTTT	CASSLTRRRENTEAFF
TRBV27	NA	NA	TRBJ2-7	TGTGCCAGCAGTTTATATCCTTTGACCGAGCAGTACTTC	CASSLYPLTEQYF
TRBV19	few	TRBD1	TRBJ1-2	TGTGCCAGTACCCCGGGACAGGTGCTGACGAGGAATGGCTACACCTTC	CASTPGQVLTRNGYTF
TRBV7-9	NA	NA	TRBJ2-4	TGTGCCAGCAGCTTATTTCACGGGTGGGACCAAGCCAAAAACATTCAGTACTTC	CASSLFHGWDQAKNIQYF
TRBV19	NA	NA	TRBJ2-7	TGTGCCAGTACCCGGGACGGGGGATACGAGCAGTACTTC	CASTRDGGYEQYF
TRBV4-2	NA	TRBD2	TRBJ2-4	TGTGCCAGCAGCCAGCCGACGTTCACGGGGGAGGGTACAAACATTCAGTACTTC	CASSQPTFTGEGTNIQYF
TRBV6-1	NA	NA	TRBJ2-5	TGTGCCAGCAGTAGCTGGTCGGAACAAGAGACCCAGTACTTC	CASSSWSEQETQYF
TRBV9	NA	NA	TRBJ2-1	TGTGCCAGCAGCGTAGAGTTTTTAGGTTACAATGAGCAGTTCTTC	CASSVEFLGYNEQFF
TRBV5-8	NA	NA	TRBJ2-5	TGTGCCAGCAGGTGGGCCTATAGGGAGACCCAGTACTTC	CASRWAYRETQYF
TRBV9	many	NA	TRBJ2-2	TGTGCCAGCAGCGTAATCTCAGGGAACACCGGGGAGCTGTTTTTT	CASSVISGNTGELFF
TRBV11-2	once	TRBD1	TRBJ1-1	TGTGCCAGCAGCTTAAGGGACAGCAGTGAAGCTTTCTTT	CASSLRDSSEAFF
TRBV5-1	once	TRBD1	TRBJ2-2	TGCGCCAGCAGCGGGGACAGTCGGAACACCGGGGAGCTGTTTTTT	CASSGDSRNTGELFF
TRBV30	NA	NA	TRBJ1-1	TGTGCCTGGATTGGCTTTCAGAACACTGAAGCTTTCTTT	CAWIGFQNTEAFF
TRBV10-3	NA	NA	TRBJ2-7	TGTGCCATCAGCGACACGAGAGCGGAGACCTACGAGCAGTACTTC	CAISDTRAETYEQYF
TRBV27	NA	NA	TRBJ2-7	TGTGCCAGCAGTTTAACGGTCCGCTACGAGCAGTACTTC	CASSLTVRYEQYF
TRBV19	NA	NA	TRBJ1-1	TGTGCCAGTAGTATTTGGATCAACACTGAAGCTTTCTTT	CASSIWINTEAFF
TRBV11-2	NA	NA	TRBJ2-6	TGTGCCAGCAGCGAAAGAACTGGGGCCAACGTCCTGACTTTC	CASSERTGANVLTF
TRBV6-4	once	TRBD2	TRBJ2-1	TGTGCCAGCAGTTTATTCGGACTAGCTGGCGAGCAGTTCTTC	CASSLFGLAGEQFF
TRBV2	NA	TRBD1	TRBJ1-1	TGTGCCAGCAGTGACCTGACAGGGGGTACGTATGAGGCTTTCTTT	CASSDLTGGTYEAFF
TRBV7-9	many	NA	TRBJ2-5	TGTGCCAGCAGCTTAGATTCCAGGCGGCCGCGAGAGACCCAGTACTTC	CASSLDSRRPRETQYF
TRBV7-2	NA	TRBD2	TRBJ2-7	TGTGCCAGCAGCCGGGCAGGACTAGCAAACCACGAGCAGTACTTC	CASSRAGLANHEQYF
TRBV4-1	NA	TRBD1	TRBJ2-1	TGCGCCAGCAGCCAAGAGGCCCGACAGGGGCCCTACAATGAGCAGTTCTTC	CASSQEARQGPYNEQFF